Below are 26 T cell receptor beta chains sequenced from a single sample in a study of blood T cell repertoires in COVID-19 (dated by TCRdb to the early 2020s). Preparation of the library involved the immunoSEQ multiplex PCR assay. The immuneACCESS repertoire file appears here via TCRdb, limited to in-frame rearrangements. These files lack a portion of the clones; in checked studies, under half of the deficit traces to unresolved V genes, and the cause of the others is not known. For this sample the table gives more than 70,000 clones, of which roughly 80% were detected only once. The biggest ten clones account for more than 4.5% of the sample. Sequencing input: peripheral blood. These receptors came from a woman aged 80 or older with active or convalescent COVID-19.

The V and J genes are TRBV27 and TRBJ1-1, with D perhaps TRBD1 (5 bases). Germline lookup yields CDR1 MNHEY and CDR2 SMNVEV (reference sequence). Trimming shortened V by 4 bases and J by 4 bases, and 10 bases separated the two germline ends. The CDR3 runs to 13 residues. CDR3 region: CASSSRASTEAFF. CDR3 coding DNA: TGTGCCAGCAGTTCCAGGGCAAGCACTGAAGCTTTCTTT.

The genes are TRBV29-1 and TRBJ1-6; a weak D match, TRBD1 (5 bases). CDR3 length: 13 amino acids. Germline loops: CDR1 SQVTM, CDR2 ANQGSEA. With 4 bases removed from V and 10 bases from J, the gap between germline ends came to 14 bases. CDR3 bases: TGCAGCGTTGGGGAAGGGGATGTATCACCCCTCCACTTT. Translated: CSVGEGDVSPLHF.

The rearrangement links TRBV7-6 to TRBJ2-2, with 7 bases identical to TRBD1. CDR3 size: 15 residues. Germline CDR1 SGHVS, CDR2 FNYEAQ. Losses at the gene ends were 5 bases for V and 7 bases for J; bases not matched to a gene: 10. The CDR3, as DNA: TGTGCCAGCAGCCAGAGGGGGCTCGGCGGCGGGGAGCTGTTTTTT. It translates to CASSQRGLGGGELFF.

The J gene is TRBJ2-2, the V gene TRBV24-1; 7 nucleotides match TRBD1. This CDR3 is built from 16 residues. V shed 3 bases, J shed 1 base, and the junction held 4 bases outside the gene matches. Looked up from germline, CDR1 is KGHDR and CDR2 is SFDVKD. The CDR3 spells CATSDMGQMNTGELFF. CDR3 nucleotides: TGTGCCACCAGTGATATGGGACAGATGAACACCGGGGAGCTGTTTTTT.

V and J are TRBV10-3 and TRBJ2-5; D is perhaps TRBD2 (7 bases). With 11 bases removed from V and 3 bases from J, the gap between germline ends came to 13 bases. The CDR3 runs 12 residues. Germline assignment: CDR1 ENHRY and CDR2 SYGVKD. Here the CDR3 DNA reads TGTGCCTCCGGGGGGCAAAAAGAGACCCAGTACTTC. Translating it yields CASGGQKETQYF.

The chain is built from TRBV28 and TRBJ2-2, with 11 positions matching TRBD2. Per the germline V gene, CDR1 is MDHEN and CDR2 is SYDVKM. V gave up 5 bases and J gave up 2 bases; unmatched junction bases: 7. The CDR3 covers 17 residues. CDR3 residues: CASSRPGTSGNTGELFF. CDR3 bases: TGTGCCAGCAGTCGACCCGGGACTAGCGGAAACACCGGGGAGCTGTTTTTT.

In this sample, this clone turned up a few times. V is TRBV4-1 and J is TRBJ2-1; D gene ambiguous. The CDR3 has 15 residues. CDR1 is MGHRA, CDR2 YSYEKL, per germline. V was cut by 3 bases and J by 6 bases, with 15 bases left in between. CDR3 in DNA: TGCGCCAGCAGCCACCAAGCCTCCTTTATCAATGAGCAGTTCTTC. Amino acid sequence: CASSHQASFINEQFF.

This clone was picked up one time. The V and J genes are TRBV18 and TRBJ2-3; the match to TRBD2 covers 8 bases. Losses at the gene ends were 2 bases for V and 3 bases for J; bases not matched to a gene: 4. In germline, CDR1 is KGHSH, CDR2 LQKENI. This CDR3 has 15 amino acids. CDR3 loop: CASSPSGSSTDTQYF. In nucleotides, the CDR3 is TGTGCCAGCTCACCAAGCGGGAGTTCGACAGATACGCAGTATTTT.

This rearrangement joins TRBV7-9 to TRBJ1-4, with 12 bases lining up with TRBD1. This CDR3 comprises 14 residues. Looked up from germline, CDR1 is SEHNR and CDR2 is FQNEAQ (reference sequence). The junction had 2 bases not matched to a gene; V was cut back by 5 bases and J by 7 bases. CDR3 loop: CASSLGQGAEKLFF. Written as DNA, the CDR3 is TGTGCCAGCAGCCTGGGACAGGGGGCTGAAAAACTGTTTTTT.

J is TRBJ2-2 and V is TRBV5-1; 8 positions agree with TRBD2. Germline CDR1 SGHRS, CDR2 YFSETQ. The CDR3 loop spans 14 amino acids. CDR3 loop: CGTSPTTNTGELFF. The CDR3, as DNA: TGCGGGACTAGCCCCACCACGAACACCGGGGAGCTGTTTTTT.

The CDR3 sequence: CAWSPDSMNTEAFF. CDR3 coding DNA: TGTGCCTGGAGTCCCGACAGCATGAACACTGAAGCTTTCTTT. The rearrangement links TRBV30 to TRBJ1-1, with TRBD1 as a possible D gene (5 bases). The CDR3 totals 14 residues. CDR1 is GTSNPN and CDR2 is SVGIG in the germline V gene (reference sequence). The V end was cut by 2 bases, the J end by 0 bases, with 10 bases between.

The J gene is TRBJ1-4, the V gene TRBV2; D might be TRBD1 (5 bases). The CDR3 loop spans 14 amino acids. Germline V CDR1 and CDR2: SNHLY, FYNNEI. Trimming cost V 3 bases and J 7 bases, with 12 bases left between them. The DNA of the CDR3 is TGTGCCAGCAGTGACCCCAGGGCGGTTGAAAAACTGTTTTTT. Protein: CASSDPRAVEKLFF. The entire variable domain, with the rest obtained from reference TRBV2 and TRBJ1-4, is as follows: EPEVTQTPSHQVTQMGQEVILRCVPISNHLYFYWYRQILGQKVEFLVSFYNNEISEKSEIFDDQFSVERPDGSNFTLKIRSTKLEDSAMYFCASSDPRAVEKLFFGSGTQLSVL.

The gene calls are TRBV28 and TRBJ1-3; possible D gene TRBD1, 6 bases. Deletions cut 5 bases from V and 0 bases from J, with 11 bases between. CDR1 is MDHEN, CDR2 SYDVKM, per germline. The CDR3 runs to 15 residues. Written as DNA, the CDR3 is TGTGCCAGCAGTCGAGGACAGATCTCTGGAAACACCATATATTTT. Translated, it gives CASSRGQISGNTIYF.

The rearrangement joins TRBV28 to TRBJ1-1; the D gene is possibly TRBD1 (6 bases). This CDR3 contains 13 residues. CDR1 is MDHEN, CDR2 SYDVKM, per germline. Trimming pared 6 bases from V and 1 base from J, leaving 9 bases between. This CDR3 reads CASRWGQNTEAFF. CDR3 DNA sequence: TGTGCCAGCAGGTGGGGACAGAACACTGAAGCTTTCTTT.

As DNA, the CDR3 is TGTGCCAGCAGTTACCTCCTAAGGACTAGCGCTCTTGGCGGTGGGCAGTACTTC. The encoded protein is CASSYLLRTSALGGGQYF. This rearrangement joins TRBV6-2 or TRBV6-3 to TRBJ2-7, with 9 bases that match TRBD2. The germline V gene encodes CDR1 MNHEY and CDR2 SVGEGT. The CDR3 runs 18 residues. V lost 2 bases to trimming and J lost 9 bases; unmatched junction nucleotides: 20.

The chain joins TRBV7-9 to TRBJ2-5; 13 bases line up with TRBD2. Germline-derived CDR1 and CDR2 are SEHNR and FQNEAQ (reference sequence). This CDR3 spans 17 amino acids. Unmatched junction bases numbered 7, after V lost 5 bases and J lost 1 base. The CDR3 loop is CASSPGTSGNTQETQYF. CDR3 DNA: TGTGCCAGCAGCCCCGGGACTAGCGGGAATACCCAAGAGACCCAGTACTTC.

V and J are TRBV29-1 and TRBJ2-7, with a weak D call TRBD1 (5 bases). Germline CDR1 reads SQVTM; CDR2 reads ANQGSEA. The V and J ends lost 3 bases and 5 bases respectively, with 23 bases between them. This CDR3 is 16 amino acids long. The CDR3: CSVDGAIGFGHDEQYF. The CDR3 DNA reads TGCAGCGTTGATGGGGCGATAGGATTCGGACACGACGAGCAGTACTTC.

This clone was detected only once. At one end the junction does not follow the germline gene, possibly because of a read error. The rearrangement joins TRBV2 to TRBJ2-3, with 9 bases lining up with TRBD2. The germline V gene encodes CDR1 SNHLY and CDR2 FYNNEI. This CDR3 has 12 amino acids. CDR3 in DNA: TGTGCCAGCAGTGATCCGGGACTAGCTCCCGATTTT. Protein: CASSDPGLAPDF.

This clone came up a few times. The chain uses TRBV7-9 and TRBJ2-1; 9 bases match TRBD2. This CDR3 contains 15 residues. Unmatched junction bases numbered 13, after V lost 6 bases and J lost 10 bases. Germline V gene data show CDR1 as SEHNR and CDR2 as FQNEAQ (reference sequence). CDR3 nucleotide sequence: TGTGCCAGCAGTTCCATAGCGGGGGTATTAGGGGAGCAGTTCTTC. This codes for CASSSIAGVLGEQFF.

The chain is built from TRBV24-1 and TRBJ1-2, with 8 bases that match TRBD1. The CDR3 covers 13 residues. CDR1 and CDR2 (germline): KGHDR, SFDVKD. The V gene end was trimmed by 9 bases and the J gene end by 4 bases; junction bases not matched to a gene: 6. CDR3 protein: CATAGGAGYGYTF. The CDR3 coding sequence is TGTGCCACCGCAGGGGGCGCAGGCTATGGCTACACCTTC.

The V gene is TRBV19, the J gene TRBJ1-4, with D possibly matching TRBD1 (5 bases). Trimming removed 11 bases from V and 5 bases from J, with 15 bases in between. This CDR3 has 13 residues. Germline V gene sequence: CDR1 LNHDA, CDR2 SQIVND (reference sequence). CDR3 DNA: TGTGCCGGGTCCGACAGCCGGAATGAAAAACTGTTTTTT. Translating gives CAGSDSRNEKLFF.

The genes are TRBV2 and TRBJ1-5, with a tentative D call TRBD1 (5 bases). The CDR3 spans 14 residues. Germline V gene lookup returns CDR1 SNHLY and CDR2 FYNNEI. V was cut by 4 bases and J by 6 bases, with 13 bases left in between. This chain's CDR3 is CASSGPGGGQPQHF. CDR3 in DNA: TGTGCCAGCAGTGGTCCGGGGGGTGGTCAGCCCCAGCATTTT.

V is TRBV7-9 and J is TRBJ1-2, with D hard to call. V lost 10 bases and J 8 bases, leaving 14 bases between the germline ends. Germline CDR1 is SEHNR and CDR2 is FQNEAQ (reference sequence). The CDR3 is 11 residues long. The CDR3 coding sequence is TGTGCCATAACGGGGAACTCGGGCTACACCTTC. Protein product: CAITGNSGYTF.

The V call is TRBV7-9, the J call TRBJ2-7, with a possible D match to TRBD2 (5 bases). This CDR3 contains 12 residues. V was clipped by 8 bases and J by 3 bases, with 11 bases between them. Germline-derived CDR1 and CDR2 are SEHNR and FQNEAQ (reference sequence). CDR3 protein: CASGQGLYEQYF. CDR3 sequence (DNA): TGTGCCAGCGGTCAAGGACTCTACGAGCAGTACTTC.

V usage is TRBV28 and J usage is TRBJ1-5; TRBD1 matches at 8 bases. J was trimmed by 7 bases and V by 6 bases; bases with no gene match: 8. This CDR3 has 14 residues. Germline CDR1 MDHEN, CDR2 SYDVKM. The CDR3 sequence is CASSPQTGAQPQHF. The CDR3 nucleotides read TGTGCCAGCAGCCCTCAGACAGGGGCCCAGCCCCAGCATTTT.

V gene TRBV6-5 combines with J gene TRBJ1-2; D is perhaps TRBD1 (6 bases). Trimming left V 11 bases short and J 2 bases short, with 18 bases between. The germline CDR1 and CDR2 sequences are MNHEY and SVGAGI. The CDR3 contains 14 residues. The CDR3 DNA follows: TGTGCCGTTCAAACACAACAGGGAAACTATGGCTACACCTTC. Protein: CAVQTQQGNYGYTF.